The sequence of this T cell receptor (beta chain) was determined in a study of T-cell memory formation after mild COVID-19. Using its own MiXCR run on the 5' RACE reads, TCRdb lists one record per CDR3 protein. The sample holds some 320,000 distinct CDR3 sequences, approximately 15% seen once. The V gene's germline CDR1 is SEHNR and CDR2 FQNEAQ (reference sequence). Trimming removed 5 bases from V and 0 bases from J, with 10 bases in between. The CDR3 sequence is 15 residues long. The table lists this clonotype with a few counts. The target antigen is unknown. Study-level points and caveats: Clones shrinking from day 15 to 85 showed even CD4/CD8 mixes; later expanders tilted CD4+.

This clonotype originated in a man younger than 30 who had mild COVID-19 (a few samples of this study predate the infection). Cell type and time point are not known. This chain links TRBV7-9 with TRBJ1-4, with D unresolved. The sample taken for sequencing was PBMCs or a T cell subset sorted from them (not recorded which). CDR3 residues: CASSPVKSTNEKLFF. The CDR3 DNA follows: TGTGCCAGCAGCCCGGTAAAGTCAACTAATGAAAAACTGTTTTTT.